Below are 15 T cell receptor beta chains sequenced from a single sample in a study of vaccination and CD4 T cells after COVID-19. With the Oncomine TCR Beta short-read assay, DNA from cultured CD4+ T cells was sequenced. TCRdb reanalysed the PCR reads using MiXCR and keeps one entry per CDR3 protein. This table holds about 15,000 distinct CDR3 sequences, about 42% found once. These receptors' antigens are unknown. Treatment reported: approximately nine-day PBMC culture with coronavirus spike peptide pools or control peptides (ViraFEST assay). The source material was cultured CD4+ T cells from blood. The receptors were gathered from a human donor with COVID-19.

The chain joins TRBV28 to TRBJ1-1; no definite D call. The V gene lost 6 bases and the J gene lost 5 bases, with 10 bases spanning the gap. The CDR3 extends over 12 amino acids. Germline CDR1 is MDHEN and CDR2 is SYDVKM. The CDR3 coding sequence is TGTGCCAGCAGCCCATCGGGGACTGAAGCTTTCTTT. Its protein is CASSPSGTEAFF.

This clonotype turned up a few times. V gene TRBV11-1 combines with J gene TRBJ2-7; 7 bases are shared with TRBD1. Trimming cost V 5 bases and J 8 bases; bases outside gene matches: 6. CDR3 length: 12 residues. From germline, CDR1 is SGHAT and CDR2 FQDESV (reference sequence). CDR3 DNA: TGTGCCAGCAGCAAGCAGGGGGACAAGCAGTACTTC. It encodes CASSKQGDKQYF.

This clonotype appeared a few times. The chain joins TRBV10-1 to TRBJ2-5; 10 positions match TRBD2. There are 14 residues in the CDR3. Germline V CDR1 and CDR2: WNHNN, SYGVQD (reference sequence). Trimming took 2 bases from V and 5 from J; bases not matched to a gene: 2. The CDR3 is CASSEGLAVETQYF. The CDR3 DNA is TGCGCCAGCAGTGAGGGACTAGCGGTGGAGACCCAGTACTTC.

The chain uses TRBV28 and TRBJ1-6; TRBD1 might be the D (6 bases). CDR3 length: 13 residues. Germline CDR1 is MDHEN and CDR2 is SYDVKM. CDR3 amino acids: CATVTGSASPLHF. The CDR3 nucleotides read TGTGCTACAGTTACAGGGTCGGCATCACCCCTCCACTTT.

This chain connects TRBV5-1 to TRBJ1-6, with 7 nucleotides matching TRBD1. The germline CDR1 and CDR2 sequences are SGHRS and YFSETQ. V shed 0 bases, J shed 7 bases, and the junction held 7 bases outside the gene matches. This CDR3 spans 16 amino acids. CDR3 sequence reads: CASSLGRGLMNSPLHF. CDR3 sequence (DNA): TGCGCCAGCAGCTTGGGCAGGGGGTTAATGAATTCACCCCTCCACTTT.

The rearrangement uses TRBV7-9 and TRBJ1-3; 9 positions match TRBD1. J gave up 4 bases and V 5 bases, and 3 bases lay outside the gene matches. Germline CDR1 SEHNR, CDR2 FQNEAQ (reference sequence). The CDR3 totals 14 residues. CDR3 residues: CASSLGTGGNTIYF. For the CDR3, the DNA is TGTGCCAGCAGCCTGGGGACAGGGGGAAACACCATATATTTT.

V is TRBV16 and J is TRBJ1-6, with D perhaps TRBD1 (5 bases). Germline V gene sequence: CDR1 KGHSY, CDR2 FQNENV. The CDR3 totals 14 residues. Trimming stripped 2 bases from V and 7 bases from J, with 9 bases between. The CDR3, as DNA: TGTGCCAGCAGCCAAACGGGGGAGAATTCACCCCTCCACTTT. It is translated as CASSQTGENSPLHF. The whole variable domain, filled in from reference TRBV16 and TRBJ1-6, reads GEEVAQTPKHLVRGEGQKAKLYCAPIKGHSYVFWYQQVLKNEFKFLISFQNENVFDETGMPKERFSAKCLPNSPCSLEIQATKLEDSAVYFCASSQTGENSPLHFGNGTRLTVT.

The rearrangement links TRBV20-1 to TRBJ1-1; 10 bases fit TRBD1. The CDR3 contains 16 residues. The J segment lost 1 base and the V segment lost 6 bases, leaving 11 bases of the junction unmatched. CDR1 and CDR2 from the germline V gene are DFQATT and SNEGSKA (reference sequence). As DNA, the CDR3 is TGCAGTGCAGGCCCGACAGGGGGCGGGTGGAACACTGAAGCTTTCTTT. This sequence encodes CSAGPTGGGWNTEAFF.

The table lists this clonotype with a few counts. The rearrangement links TRBV7-6 to TRBJ2-5; D call uncertain. Deletions cut 3 bases from V and 5 bases from J, with 10 bases between. This CDR3 region has 13 residues. Germline loops: CDR1 SGHVS, CDR2 FNYEAQ. The CDR3 region has the DNA TGTGCCAGCAGCTTTGCTAGTTGGGAGACCCAGTACTTC. Its protein product is CASSFASWETQYF.

V is TRBV6-1 and J is TRBJ1-1, with D tentatively TRBD1 (6 bases). The CDR3 runs to 14 residues. V was pared by 6 bases and J by 1 base, with 12 bases between. Germline assignment: CDR1 MNHNS and CDR2 SASEGT. The CDR3 nucleotides read TGTGCCAGCAGCCGAGGGGGGTGGAACACTGAAGCTTTCTTT. The encoded protein is CASSRGGWNTEAFF.

The chain joins TRBV20-1 to TRBJ2-3; TRBD1 is a possible D gene (5 bases). The CDR3 length is 15 residues. The V gene lost 2 bases and the J gene lost 1 base, with 13 bases spanning the gap. Germline V gene lookup returns CDR1 DFQATT and CDR2 SNEGSKA (reference sequence). This chain's CDR3 is CSARNPVGGTDTQYF. CDR3 DNA: TGCAGTGCTAGAAACCCGGTAGGGGGCACAGATACGCAGTATTTT.

V is TRBV6-5 and J is TRBJ1-4; 8 bases agree with TRBD1. V shed 4 bases and J 2 bases; nucleotides not matched to a gene: 9. This CDR3 has 17 amino acids. Germline values: CDR1 MNHEY, CDR2 SVGAGI. The CDR3: CASSFRGLAGTNEKLFF. The CDR3 DNA reads TGTGCCAGCAGTTTCAGGGGGCTCGCGGGCACTAATGAAAAACTGTTTTTT.

The CDR3 region has the DNA TGTGCCTGGGGAGTCGGGGTCGGTCAGCCCCAGCATTTT. Its translation: CAWGVGVGQPQHF. This rearrangement joins TRBV30 to TRBJ1-5, with unresolved D. With 5 bases removed from V and 6 bases from J, the gap between germline ends came to 14 bases. CDR3 length: 13 residues. The germline V gene encodes CDR1 GTSNPN and CDR2 SVGIG (reference sequence).

The chain has TRBV28 and TRBJ1-1; D not certain. The germline CDR1 and CDR2 sequences are MDHEN and SYDVKM. V dropped 5 bases and J dropped 3 bases, with 10 bases sitting between them. This CDR3 has 13 amino acids. The CDR3 coding sequence is TGTGCCAGCAGTCCAGGACGGTACACTGAAGCTTTCTTT. It yields the protein CASSPGRYTEAFF.

The gene calls are TRBV11-3 and TRBJ2-4, with D perhaps TRBD2 (6 bases). This CDR3 has 13 amino acids. With 7 bases removed from V and 2 bases from J, the gap between germline ends came to 9 bases. Germline loops: CDR1 SGHNT, CDR2 YENEEA. As DNA, the CDR3 is TGTGCCAGCATGGGGAGGTCCAAAAACATTCAGTACTTC. Translating gives CASMGRSKNIQYF.